A selection of T cell receptor beta chains follows, all from one sample in a study of shared clonotypes between healthy human individuals. Measured with immunoSEQ multiplex PCR; TCRdb has only the in-frame clones, and not every one. The table has over 400,000 clones, approximately 80% seen once. Sequenced material: PBMCs. The receptor source for this set is a woman aged 40 to 55 in good health. Some clones in this sample may be carry-over from other donors' samples. The CDR3 runs from the conserved cysteine through the conserved F or W. The size of a clone is reported for some rows only, either as once, few or many, or as a class for expanded clones.

.	TRBV4-3	TRBJ1-1	CASSQGTGTGDDPTEAFF
.	TRBV7-8	TRBJ1-2	CASSALRGGYTF
.	TRBV7-2	TRBJ2-7	CASSLAAGGTHEQYF
.	TRBV6-4	TRBJ2-1	CASSEVSGFEQFF
.	TRBV11-2	TRBJ1-3	CASSLFRAFGNTIYF
.	TRBV7-2	TRBJ2-2	CASSRQPAGGSGELFF
.	TRBV6-5	TRBJ2-3	CASSYSGATDTQYF
once	TRBV29-1	TRBJ2-3	CSVKGPDTQYF
few	TRBV19	TRBJ1-5	CASRAGYQPQHF
.	TRBV5-1	TRBJ2-1	CASSLWQGGNEQFF
.	TRBV6-5	TRBJ2-3	CASSLTSASPDTQYF
.	TRBV27	TRBJ1-2	CASSSRHIPVRTHYGYTF
few	TRBV4-2	TRBJ2-7	CASSQGERISTTFF
.	TRBV28	TRBJ1-2	CASSPSWTENYGYTF
.	TRBV10-2	TRBJ2-2	CASRLAGEIGELFF
.	TRBV7-2	TRBJ2-1	CASSLRSRGAPSNEQFF
.	TRBV7-3	TRBJ2-1	CASSPRGGSSYNEQFF
.	TRBV5-1	TRBJ1-5	CASSLDTGDNQPQHF
.	TRBV21-1	TRBJ1-4	CASSKECRGDDLNEKLFF
few	TRBV15	TRBJ1-1	CATRRGGNTEAFF
.	TRBV19	TRBJ2-7	CASSMPSGSGEQYF
.	TRBV6-1	TRBJ1-2	CASTPGWADGYTF
.	TRBV4-1	TRBJ2-5	CASSQGPSQETQYF
.	TRBV11-2	TRBJ2-1	CASSLDRDPGQFF
few	TRBV6-6	TRBJ1-1	CASSYSSPGTGGEAFF
many	TRBV11-1	TRBJ2-2	CASSFGGFVGELFF
.	TRBV5-1	TRBJ2-3	CASSLALAGGIGTDTQYF
.	TRBV28	TRBJ1-2	CASSSQATYGYTF
.	TRBV30	TRBJ2-1	CAWSLTPTGYNEQFF
.	TRBV11-2	TRBJ2-1	CASSFQLAGEVEQFF
.	TRBV2	TRBJ2-7	CASSDGRGDEQYF
few	TRBV4-3	TRBJ1-2	CASSQDGGQVYGYTF
.	TRBV28	TRBJ2-7	CASSFPRTSGDGAEQYF
.	TRBV6-1	TRBJ2-1	CASRPGQGVHNEQFF
once	TRBV21-1	TRBJ2-7	CASVHRGPPSYEQYF
.	TRBV28	TRBJ2-1	CASSLLSNEQFF
.	TRBV5-6	TRBJ2-5	CASSLWGRETQYF
.	TRBV25-1	TRBJ2-7	CASSEPGTSYEQYF
.	TRBV6-6	TRBJ1-4	CASDEGQDNEKLFF
.	TRBV10-1	TRBJ2-1	CASSRDNEQFF
.	TRBV6-1	TRBJ2-7	CASRISGQTYEQYF
.	TRBV5-8	TRBJ2-3	CASSDFVSLGDTQYF
.	TRBV7-6	TRBJ2-1	CASSSNRDREQFF
.	TRBV5-6	TRBJ1-6	CASSLDGGGNAPLHF
.	TRBV5-7	TRBJ1-4	CASSFRRSLMGKLFF
.	TRBV5-1	TRBJ2-3	CASSLVEGGSDTQYF